This T cell receptor (beta chain) was documented in a study of T cell responses to AZD1222 COVID-19 vaccine. The method was immunoSEQ multiplex PCR; TCRdb's version includes in-frame clones alone and lacks a portion of them. The data show over 150,000 clones, roughly 87% seen once. From germline, CDR1 is MNHEY and CDR2 SVGAGI. CDR3 size: 13 residues. The V gene lost 6 bases and the J gene lost 5 bases, with 13 bases spanning the gap. The input for sequencing was peripheral blood, taken on day 0 of AZD1222 vaccination. The source is an adult in good health. This chain joins TRBV6-5 and TRBJ2-5; D gene uncertain. CDR3 DNA: TGTGCCAGCAGCCACGTGCATGGGGAGACCCAGTACTTC. Translated: CASSHVHGETQYF.